This record concerns one TCR beta chain sequence. What this receptor recognizes is not known. Within one base of it there is no much larger clone, and no base qualities were kept. The sample originates from a study of blood T cell repertoires in COVID-19 (dated by TCRdb to the early 2020s). Regarding the research as a whole: Samples covering the acute and convalescent phases of COVID-19 were provided by collaborators in the United States, Italy and Spain. A freely available public database, intended as a resource for researchers studying the immune response to SARS-CoV-2, is where the repertoires were released. The dataset comprised deeply sampled blood TCRbeta repertoires from subjects exposed to, actively infected with, or recovered from COVID-19. Nearly every sample came with metadata listing a de-identified subject ID, COVID-19 status, age in years and sex. The material from the prospective study consisted of cDNA or gDNA derived from T cells, B-cell-depleted T cells, or PBMCs. HLA class I and class II types, where available, came from metadata supplied by the sample provider rather than from assay-based typing. Samples were obtained from the ongoing ImmuneRACE study (first 160 participants) and from roughly 1,300 subjects provided by 6 global collaborators. What the study reported, not specific to this receptor: The amount of clinical and demographic metadata varied by source and participant and was provided uncurated.

The immunoSEQ Assay, a bias-controlled multiplex PCR, was used to amplify TCRbeta CDR3 regions from genomic DNA. The published analysis was carried out like this. Nucleated cell counts per sample were estimated from amplification of reference gene primers within the assay. To quantify the absolute abundance of each unique TCRbeta CDR3 rearrangement, sequence reads were collapsed and filtered. For each sample, productive Simpson clonality was calculated as the square root of Simpson's diversity index across productive rearrangements. Entries here come from immuneACCESS through TCRdb and include only in-frame sequences with V and J called. Some clones fail to appear in such tables; in the studies checked, an unresolved V gene covers under half of the shortfall, and the cause of the remainder is unknown. That table furnishes V, J and clone size, whereas the DNA furnished D and trimming. In this sample the table shows hundreds of thousands of clones, more than 80% of which occur a single time. The ten biggest clones cover about 1.5% of the sample.

Collaborating institutions collected whole blood in K2EDTA tubes following their own protocols. For TCRbeta analysis, collaborators shipped samples as frozen whole blood, isolated PBMCs, or DNA extracted from either of those sample types. V is cut by 6 bases and J by 7 bases, and the space between the germline ends is 12 bases. CDR1 and CDR2 (MNHEY, SMNVEV) derive from the germline V gene (reference sequence). The CDR3 covers 13 residues, taking in both the cysteine and the phenylalanine. Here the CDR3 DNA is all that survives: 39 bases in frame from base 1. The receptor was derived from a young woman with active or convalescent COVID-19. Sequenced: peripheral blood. The V and J segments used are TRBV27 and TRBJ2-2, with an unclear D gene assignment. CDR3 reads: CASSLSLGGELFF. DNA sequence: TGTGCCAGCAGCCTTAGCCTCGGCGGGGAGCTGTTTTTT.